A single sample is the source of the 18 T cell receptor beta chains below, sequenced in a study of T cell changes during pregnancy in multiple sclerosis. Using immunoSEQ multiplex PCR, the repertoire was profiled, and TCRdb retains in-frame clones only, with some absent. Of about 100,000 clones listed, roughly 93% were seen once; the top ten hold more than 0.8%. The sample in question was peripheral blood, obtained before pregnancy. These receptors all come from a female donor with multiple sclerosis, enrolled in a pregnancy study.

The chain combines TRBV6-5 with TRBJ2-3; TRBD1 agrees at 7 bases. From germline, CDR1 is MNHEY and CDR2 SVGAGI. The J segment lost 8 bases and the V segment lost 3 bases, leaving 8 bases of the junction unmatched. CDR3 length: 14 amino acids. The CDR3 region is CASSYRDRTGTQYF. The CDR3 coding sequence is TGTGCCAGCAGTTATCGGGACAGAACCGGTACGCAGTATTTT.

The CDR3 sequence: CASSLGVQGGNEQYF. The CDR3 bases are TGTGCCAGCAGCTTAGGTGTCCAGGGCGGGAACGAGCAGTACTTC. The chain has TRBV7-9 and TRBJ2-7, with D possibly TRBD2 on 6 matching bases. There are 15 residues in the CDR3. Germline CDR1 is SEHNR and CDR2 is FQNEAQ (reference sequence). V shed 1 base and J shed 5 bases, with 15 bases lying between them.

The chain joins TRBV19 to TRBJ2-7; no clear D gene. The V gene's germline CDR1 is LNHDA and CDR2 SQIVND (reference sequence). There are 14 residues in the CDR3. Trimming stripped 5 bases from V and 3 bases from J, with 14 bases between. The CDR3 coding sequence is TGTGCCAGTAGTTGGAACTTAGGAGACTACGAGCAGTACTTC. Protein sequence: CASSWNLGDYEQYF.

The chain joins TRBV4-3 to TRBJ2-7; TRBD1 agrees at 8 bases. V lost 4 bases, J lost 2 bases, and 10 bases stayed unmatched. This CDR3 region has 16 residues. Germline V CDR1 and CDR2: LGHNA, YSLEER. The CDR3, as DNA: TGCGCCAGCAGCCGTTCGAGCGGACAGGGTGCCTACGAGCAGTACTTC. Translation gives CASSRSSGQGAYEQYF.

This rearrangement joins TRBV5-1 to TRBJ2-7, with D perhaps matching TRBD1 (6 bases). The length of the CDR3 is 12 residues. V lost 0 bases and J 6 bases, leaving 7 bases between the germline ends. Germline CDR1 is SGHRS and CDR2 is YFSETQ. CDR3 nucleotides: TGCGCCAGCAGCTTGGAAGGGGGCGAGCAGTACTTC. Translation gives CASSLEGGEQYF.

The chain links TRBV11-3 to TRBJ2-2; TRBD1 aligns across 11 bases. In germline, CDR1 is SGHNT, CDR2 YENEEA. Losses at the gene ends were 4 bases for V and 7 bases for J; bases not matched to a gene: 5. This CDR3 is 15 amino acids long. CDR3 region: CASSSGTGGYGELFF. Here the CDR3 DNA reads TGTGCCAGCAGCTCCGGGACAGGGGGATACGGGGAGCTGTTTTTT.

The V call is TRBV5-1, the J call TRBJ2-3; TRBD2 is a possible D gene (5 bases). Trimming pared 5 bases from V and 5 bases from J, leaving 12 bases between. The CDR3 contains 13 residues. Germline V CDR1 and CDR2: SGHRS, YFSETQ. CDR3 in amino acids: CASSPGWVDTQYF. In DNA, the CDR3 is TGCGCCAGCAGTCCGGGGTGGGTAGATACGCAGTATTTT.

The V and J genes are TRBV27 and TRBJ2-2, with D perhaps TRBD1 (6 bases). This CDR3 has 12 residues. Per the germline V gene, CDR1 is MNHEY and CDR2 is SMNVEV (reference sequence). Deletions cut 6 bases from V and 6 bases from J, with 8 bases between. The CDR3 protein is CASRTGAGELFF. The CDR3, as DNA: TGTGCCAGCAGGACAGGTGCCGGGGAGCTGTTTTTT.

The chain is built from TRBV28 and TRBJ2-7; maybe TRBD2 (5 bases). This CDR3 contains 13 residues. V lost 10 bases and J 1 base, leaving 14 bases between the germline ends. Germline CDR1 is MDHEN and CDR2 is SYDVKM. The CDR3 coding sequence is TGTGCCACCGTAGAGGGTGGTTCCTACGAGCAGTACTTC. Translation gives CATVEGGSYEQYF.

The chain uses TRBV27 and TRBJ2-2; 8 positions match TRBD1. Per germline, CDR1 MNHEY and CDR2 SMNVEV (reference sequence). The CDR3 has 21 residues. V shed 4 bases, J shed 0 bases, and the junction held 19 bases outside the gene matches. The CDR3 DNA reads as TGTGCCAGCAGTTCCCATCCAAGCGGACAGGGTATATCCGCGAACACCGGGGAGCTGTTTTTT. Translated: CASSSHPSGQGISANTGELFF.

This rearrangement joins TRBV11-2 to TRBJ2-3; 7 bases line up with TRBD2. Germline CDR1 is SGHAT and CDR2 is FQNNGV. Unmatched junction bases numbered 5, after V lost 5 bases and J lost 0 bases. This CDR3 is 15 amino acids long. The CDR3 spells CASSPGGGSTDTQYF. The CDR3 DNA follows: TGTGCCAGCAGCCCCGGCGGGGGTAGCACAGATACGCAGTATTTT.

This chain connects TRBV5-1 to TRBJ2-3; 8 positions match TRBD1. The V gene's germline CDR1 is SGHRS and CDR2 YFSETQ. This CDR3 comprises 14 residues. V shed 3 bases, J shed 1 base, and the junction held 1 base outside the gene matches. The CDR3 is CASSSDRGTDTQYF. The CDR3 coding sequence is TGCGCCAGCAGCTCGGACAGGGGCACAGATACGCAGTATTTT.

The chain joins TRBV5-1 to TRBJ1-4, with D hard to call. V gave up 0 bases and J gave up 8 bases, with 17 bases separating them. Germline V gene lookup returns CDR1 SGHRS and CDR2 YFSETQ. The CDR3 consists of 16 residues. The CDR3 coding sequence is TGCGCCAGCAGCTTGGCCCTATTGAGGGAAGGCGAAAAACTGTTTTTT. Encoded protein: CASSLALLREGEKLFF.

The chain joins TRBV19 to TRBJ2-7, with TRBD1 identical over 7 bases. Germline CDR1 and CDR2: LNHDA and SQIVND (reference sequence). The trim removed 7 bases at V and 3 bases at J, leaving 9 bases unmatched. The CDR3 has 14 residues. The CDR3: CASTPTGRVYEQYF. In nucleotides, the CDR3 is TGTGCCAGTACGCCGACAGGGCGGGTCTACGAGCAGTACTTC.

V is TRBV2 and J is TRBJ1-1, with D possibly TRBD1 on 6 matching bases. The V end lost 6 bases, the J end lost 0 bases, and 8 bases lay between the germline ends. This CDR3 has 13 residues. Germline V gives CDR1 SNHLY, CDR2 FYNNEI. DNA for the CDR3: TGTGCCAGCAGAACAGGGATGAACACTGAAGCTTTCTTT. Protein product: CASRTGMNTEAFF.

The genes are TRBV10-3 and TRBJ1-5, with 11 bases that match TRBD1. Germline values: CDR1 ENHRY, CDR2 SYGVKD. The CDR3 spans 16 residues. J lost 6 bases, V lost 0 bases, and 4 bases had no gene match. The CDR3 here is CAISESGQGVFQPQHF. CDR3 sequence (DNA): TGTGCCATCAGTGAGTCGGGACAGGGGGTCTTTCAGCCCCAGCATTTT.

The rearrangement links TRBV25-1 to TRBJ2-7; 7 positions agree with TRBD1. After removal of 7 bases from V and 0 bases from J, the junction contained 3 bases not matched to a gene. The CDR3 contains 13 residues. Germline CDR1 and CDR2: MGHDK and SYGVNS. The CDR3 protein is CASKGTDSYEQYF. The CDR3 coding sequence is TGTGCCAGCAAAGGGACAGACTCCTACGAGCAGTACTTC.

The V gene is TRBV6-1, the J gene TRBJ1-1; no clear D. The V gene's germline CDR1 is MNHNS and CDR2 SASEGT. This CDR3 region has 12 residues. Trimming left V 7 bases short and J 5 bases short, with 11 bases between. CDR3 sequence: CASTRGWTEAFF. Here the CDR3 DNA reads TGTGCCAGCACCCGGGGTTGGACTGAAGCTTTCTTT.